This T cell receptor beta chain stems from a study of blood T cell repertoires in COVID-19. Study-level background: Acute-phase and convalescent COVID-19 samples originated in the United States, Italy and Spain. The analysed material was cDNA or gDNA that came from T cells, B-cell-depleted T cells, or PBMCs.

This CDR3 is built from 17 residues. After removal of 3 bases from V and 2 bases from J, the junction contained 12 bases not matched to a gene. CDR1 is SGHDT and CDR2 is YYEEEE in the germline V gene. The table came from immunoSEQ multiplex PCR; TCRdb's copy has only in-frame clones and leaves some out. The sample yields around 71,000 clones, approximately 85% seen once. The chain employs TRBV5-6 and TRBJ2-3; 7 bases are a match to TRBD1. The sequence was obtained from an elderly man with acute or convalescent COVID-19. The source material was peripheral blood. Written as DNA, the CDR3 is TGTGCCAGCAGCTCCTACCGGGACAGTTTCTTCACAGATACGCAGTATTTT. Amino acid sequence: CASSSYRDSFFTDTQYF.